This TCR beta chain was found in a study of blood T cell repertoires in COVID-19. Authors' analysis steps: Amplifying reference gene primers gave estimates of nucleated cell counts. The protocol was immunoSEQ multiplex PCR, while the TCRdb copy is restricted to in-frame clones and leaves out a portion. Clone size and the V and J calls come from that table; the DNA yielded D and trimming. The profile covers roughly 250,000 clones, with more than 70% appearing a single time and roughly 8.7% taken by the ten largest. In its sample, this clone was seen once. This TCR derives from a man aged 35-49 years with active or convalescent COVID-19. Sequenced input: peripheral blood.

CDR3 protein: CASSYLFEGSGRPGELFF. As DNA, the CDR3 is TGTGCCAGCAGTTATTTGTTCGAGGGTAGCGGGAGGCCCGGGGAGCTGTTTTTT. The chain couples TRBV6-2 or TRBV6-3 to TRBJ2-2; 10 positions agree with TRBD2. Germline CDR1 MNHEY, CDR2 SVGEGT. Trimming at V came to 3 bases and at J to 6 bases, leaving 13 bases not matched to a gene. CDR3 length: 18 residues.